This entry lists 9 T cell receptor beta chains sequenced from one sample in a study of T-cell reconstitution after alpha-beta-depleted transplantation in children. Unique molecular identifiers were incorporated when the TCRbeta library was constructed. In TCRdb, the PCR reads were re-called with MiXCR into one record per CDR3 protein. The sample lists about 980,000 distinct CDR3 sequences, about 31% occurring once. Sequencing was performed on PBMCs, mostly from graft donor cells, taken 360 days after TCRalphabeta/CD19-depleted stem cell transplant. Every receptor here comes from a boy younger than two who had a stem cell transplant for SCID, so the T cells may come from the graft donor.

The table lists this clonotype with a few counts. The rearrangement uses TRBV20-1 and TRBJ2-7; a possible D gene is TRBD1 (5 bases). The V gene lost 6 bases and the J gene lost 1 base, with 19 bases spanning the gap. CDR1 and CDR2 from the germline V gene are DFQATT and SNEGSKA (reference sequence). The CDR3 length is 15 residues. The CDR3 spells CSAQPWGTESYEQYF. The CDR3 nucleotides read TGCAGTGCCCAACCCTGGGGCACAGAATCCTACGAGCAGTACTTC.

There are a few counts of this clonotype. The V call is TRBV29-1, the J call TRBJ2-3; 8 bases map to TRBD1. Germline V lookup: CDR1 SQVTM, CDR2 ANQGSEA. Trimming removed 6 bases from V and 1 base from J; junction bases left unmatched: 3. The CDR3 sequence is 13 residues long. CDR3 in amino acids: CSVPTGGTDTQYF. DNA for the CDR3: TGCAGCGTCCCGACAGGGGGCACAGATACGCAGTATTTT.

This clonotype turned up a few times. The chain has TRBV2 and TRBJ2-1; 8 nucleotides match TRBD2. The CDR3 is made up of 15 amino acids. In germline, CDR1 is SNHLY, CDR2 FYNNEI. V was clipped by 2 bases and J by 6 bases; unmatched bases: 6. The CDR3 DNA sequence: TGTGCCAGCAGTGAAACGGGGGGGCCGGCCAATGAGCAGTTCTTC. Encoded protein: CASSETGGPANEQFF.

This clonotype was seen only a few times. In DNA form, the CDR3 reads TGCGCCAGCAGCTGGCCGGGACTAGGAAACAATGAGCAGTTCTTC. It yields the protein CASSWPGLGNNEQFF. The chain recombines TRBV5-1 with TRBJ2-1; 8 nucleotides line up with TRBD2. CDR1 is SGHRS and CDR2 is YFSETQ in the germline V gene. Germline trimming cut 3 bases from V and 5 bases from J; bases unmatched to any gene: 7. The CDR3 contains 15 residues.

In this sample, this clonotype turned up a few times. The rearrangement joins TRBV18 to TRBJ2-5; no definite D call. The CDR3 is made up of 13 amino acids. Trimming stripped 2 bases from V and 2 bases from J, with 6 bases between. The V gene's germline CDR1 is KGHSH and CDR2 LQKENI. CDR3 coding DNA: TGTGCCAGCTCACCAATGGGACAAGAGACCCAGTACTTC. As protein: CASSPMGQETQYF.

The chain couples TRBV6-2 or TRBV6-3 to TRBJ1-1; 7 bases match TRBD1. The germline CDR1 and CDR2 sequences are MNHEY and SVGEGT. CDR3 size: 13 residues. V was clipped by 6 bases and J by 3 bases; unmatched bases: 4. The CDR3 protein is CASRRQGHTEAFF. Written as DNA, the CDR3 is TGTGCCAGCAGACGACAGGGTCACACTGAAGCTTTCTTT.

The chain has TRBV4-2 and TRBJ1-2; no clear D gene. V lost 6 bases and J lost 4, with 18 bases in between. CDR1 and CDR2 from the germline V gene are LGHNA and YNFKEQ. The CDR3 extends over 15 amino acids. The CDR3 region is CASRPSGWPLYGYTF. The CDR3 nucleotides are TGTGCCAGCAGGCCCTCCGGTTGGCCTCTCTATGGCTACACCTTC.

The chain is built from TRBV3-1 and TRBJ2-4, with TRBD2 identical over 8 bases. Germline V gene sequence: CDR1 LGHDT, CDR2 YNNKEL (reference sequence). V trimming: 1 base; J trimming: 9 bases; junction bases outside the gene matches: 8. The CDR3 is 15 amino acids. The CDR3 coding sequence is TGTGCCAGCAGCCAAGGTTCGGGGGGGCCCGGCATTCAGTACTTC. This sequence encodes CASSQGSGGPGIQYF.

The chain employs TRBV6-1 and TRBJ2-7; 9 bases line up with TRBD1. Germline CDR1 is MNHNS and CDR2 is SASEGT. CDR3 length equals 16 residues. Germline trimming cut 6 bases from V and 2 bases from J; bases unmatched to any gene: 11. The CDR3 protein is CASSTSGTGPPYEQYF. In DNA form, the CDR3 reads TGTGCCAGCAGCACCTCGGGGACAGGGCCACCCTACGAGCAGTACTTC.